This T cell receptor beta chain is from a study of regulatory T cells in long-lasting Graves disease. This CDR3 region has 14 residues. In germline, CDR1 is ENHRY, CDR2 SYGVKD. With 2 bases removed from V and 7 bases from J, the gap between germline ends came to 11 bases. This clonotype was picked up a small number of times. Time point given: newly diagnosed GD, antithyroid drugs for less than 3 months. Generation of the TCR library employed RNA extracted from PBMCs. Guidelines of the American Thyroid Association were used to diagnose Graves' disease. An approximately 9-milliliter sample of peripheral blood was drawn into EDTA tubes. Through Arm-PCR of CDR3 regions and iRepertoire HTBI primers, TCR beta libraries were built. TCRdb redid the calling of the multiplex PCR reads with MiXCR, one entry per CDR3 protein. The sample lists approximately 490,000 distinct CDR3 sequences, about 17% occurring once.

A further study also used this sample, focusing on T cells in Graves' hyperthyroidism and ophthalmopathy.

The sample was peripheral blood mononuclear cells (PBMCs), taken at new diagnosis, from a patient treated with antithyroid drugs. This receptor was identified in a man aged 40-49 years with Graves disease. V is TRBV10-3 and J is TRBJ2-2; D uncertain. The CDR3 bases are TGTGCCATCAGTGAGCTCTCCGGCGTCGGGGAGCTGTTTTTT. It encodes CAISELSGVGELFF.